This TCR beta chain was identified during a study of shared clonotypes between healthy human individuals. The CDR3 covers 14 residues. Germline CDR1 and CDR2: MGHDK and SYGVNS. Trimming pared 3 bases from V and 3 bases from J, leaving 12 bases between. This was a deep-level run. In the original workflow: ImmunoSEQ yielded junction-only sequences lacking quality scores, so filtering differed. Data came from immunoSEQ multiplex PCR; TCRdb stores just in-frame clones and leaves some out. From that table come the V and J calls and clone size; the DNA was used to work out D and trimming. The sample gives 450,000 or so clones, approximately 71% of which show up once; more than 10% is in the top ten.

The sample consisted of PBMCs. The TCR was taken from a woman aged 40-49 years in good health. Some clones in this sample may be carry-over from other donors' samples. The rearrangement joins TRBV25-1 to TRBJ2-7, with D perhaps matching TRBD2 (6 bases). CDR3 region: CASSDRGTDYEQYF. The CDR3 coding sequence is TGTGCCAGCAGTGATCGGGGGACTGACTACGAGCAGTACTTC.